Listed here are 8 T cell receptor beta chains from one sample, sequenced in a study of a mutant IDH1 vaccine in newly diagnosed glioma. Time point denoted: week 35, safety follow-up. Topical imiquimod was applied with each vaccine dose, which held 300 ug of mutant IDH1 20-mer peptide. For these TCRs, the target antigens are not known. Using immunoSEQ multiplex PCR, the repertoire was profiled, and TCRdb retains in-frame clones only, with some absent. The sample consists of over 40,000 clones, about four fifths of them appearing once. The sample here was PBMCs, taken from a glioma patient whose treatment included an IDH1 peptide vaccine. These receptors originate from a woman in her 40s with glioma. Some clones in this sample may be carry-over from other donors' samples.

The chain has TRBV20-1 and TRBJ1-5; D uncertain. The CDR3 runs to 11 residues. Germline CDR1 and CDR2: DFQATT and SNEGSKA (reference sequence). The V gene lost 6 bases and the J gene lost 6 bases, with 9 bases spanning the gap. The chain's CDR3 is CSAEGIQPQHF. CDR3 coding DNA: TGCAGTGCAGAGGGTATTCAGCCCCAGCATTTT.

This chain uses TRBV11-3 with TRBJ1-4; 7 nucleotides match TRBD1. The CDR3 has 15 residues. V was clipped by 4 bases and J by 4 bases; unmatched bases: 6. CDR1 SGHNT and CDR2 YENEEA come from the germline V gene. In DNA, the CDR3 is TGTGCCAGCAGCTCTGGGACAGCCTATAATGAAAAACTGTTTTTT. This gives the protein CASSSGTAYNEKLFF.

A single count supports this clone. The chain combines TRBV9 with TRBJ1-3; D not certain. This CDR3 has 15 amino acids. Trimming took off 4 bases at V and 0 bases at J, with 11 bases between the two ends. Germline V gives CDR1 SGDLS, CDR2 YYNGEE. The CDR3 DNA reads as TGTGCCAGCAGCCCAAGAACGGACTCTGGAAACACCATATATTTT. It specifies CASSPRTDSGNTIYF.

The chain couples TRBV4-2 to TRBJ2-2; TRBD2 matches at 13 bases. Germline loops: CDR1 LGHNA, CDR2 YNFKEQ. The CDR3 runs to 19 residues. With 1 base clipped from V and 0 bases from J, the junction kept 5 bases outside the gene matches. CDR3 protein: CASSQVVLAGGSNTGELFF. In nucleotides, the CDR3 is TGTGCCAGCAGCCAAGTCGTACTAGCGGGGGGGTCGAACACCGGGGAGCTGTTTTTT.

The chain is built from TRBV7-9 and TRBJ1-4, with D tentatively TRBD1 (5 bases). V lost 5 bases and J 7 bases, leaving 14 bases between the germline ends. Germline V gene data show CDR1 as SEHNR and CDR2 as FQNEAQ (reference sequence). CDR3 length: 14 amino acids. Here the CDR3 reads CASSHSGGGEKLFF. The DNA of the CDR3 is TGTGCCAGCAGCCACTCGGGGGGAGGTGAAAAACTGTTTTTT.

The chain employs TRBV6-5 and TRBJ1-1, with TRBD1 matching 10 bases. This CDR3 is 15 amino acids long. The germline V gene encodes CDR1 MNHEY and CDR2 SVGAGI. V gave up 5 bases and J gave up 7 bases; unmatched junction bases: 10. DNA of the CDR3: TGTGCCAGCAGTACGACCGGGACAGGGGTGCGTGAAGCTTTCTTT. It translates to CASSTTGTGVREAFF.

The rearrangement joins TRBV5-4 to TRBJ2-7; 9 bases are shared with TRBD1. CDR1 SGHNT and CDR2 YYREEE come from the germline V gene (reference sequence). J lost 3 bases, V lost 0 bases, and 4 bases had no gene match. This CDR3 comprises 15 residues. The CDR3 loop is CASSLGGQGIYEQYF. The CDR3 nucleotides are TGTGCCAGCAGCTTGGGGGGACAGGGAATCTACGAGCAGTACTTC.

The gene calls are TRBV2 and TRBJ2-1, with 9 positions matching TRBD1. From germline, CDR1 is SNHLY and CDR2 FYNNEI. This CDR3 is 13 amino acids long. Trimming at V came to 1 base and at J to 15 bases, leaving 7 bases not matched to a gene. CDR3 sequence: CASSEVGQGLPFF. As DNA, the CDR3 is TGTGCCAGCAGTGAAGTGGGACAGGGTTTACCGTTCTTC.